This T cell receptor (beta chain) was sequenced during a study of CD8 T cells in Susac syndrome. Sequencing of TCR beta, carried out with a high-throughput approach, was applied to CD8+ and CD4+ T cells from the blood. FACS enriched CD8+ TEMRA cells, while bulk CD8+ and CD4+ were negatively isolated. V lost 0 bases and J lost 7, with 15 bases in between. Germline V gene lookup returns CDR1 SQVTM and CDR2 ANQGSEA. CDR3 length equals 14 residues. Random hexamers primed reverse transcription of about 0.5 to 1 ug RNA. TCR beta CDR3 was amplified by immunoSEQ covering 54 Vbeta and 13 Jbeta. TCRdb used MiXCR to reprocess the immunoSEQ multiplex PCR reads, holding one entry per CDR3 protein. The table includes approximately 19,000 distinct CDR3 sequences, roughly 95% detected once.

Specimen: CD8+ T cells from PBMCs. This TCR was sampled from a human donor in good health. This chain links TRBV29-1 with TRBJ1-2, with D perhaps matching TRBD1 (5 bases). The CDR3 DNA reads TGCAGCGTTGAAGAATGGGGCGGGGAGGGTGGCTACACCTTC. Residues: CSVEEWGGEGGYTF.